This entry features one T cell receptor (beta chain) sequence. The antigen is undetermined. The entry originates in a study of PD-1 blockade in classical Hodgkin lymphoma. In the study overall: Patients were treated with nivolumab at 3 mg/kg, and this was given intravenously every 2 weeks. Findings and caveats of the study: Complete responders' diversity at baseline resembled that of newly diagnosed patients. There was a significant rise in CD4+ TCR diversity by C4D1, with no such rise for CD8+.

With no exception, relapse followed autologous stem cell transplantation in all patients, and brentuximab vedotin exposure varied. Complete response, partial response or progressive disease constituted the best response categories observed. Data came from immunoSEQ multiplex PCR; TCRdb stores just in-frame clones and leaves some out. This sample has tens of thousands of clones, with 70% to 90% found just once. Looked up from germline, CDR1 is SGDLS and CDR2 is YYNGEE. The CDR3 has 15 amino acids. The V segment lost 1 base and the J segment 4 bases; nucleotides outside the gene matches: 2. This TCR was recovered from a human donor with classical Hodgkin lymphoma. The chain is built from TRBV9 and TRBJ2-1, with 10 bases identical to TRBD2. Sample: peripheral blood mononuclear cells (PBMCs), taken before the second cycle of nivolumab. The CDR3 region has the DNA TGTGCCAGCAGCGTAAATAGCGGGGGGTACAATGAGCAGTTCTTC. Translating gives CASSVNSGGYNEQFF.